The present T cell receptor (beta chain) was sequenced within a study of CD4+ T cells in melanoma. Findings of the study overall: Diverse differentiation states were reported for melanoma neoantigen-specific CD4+ T cells. CD8+ T cell, macrophage and B cell function reportedly correlated with neoantigen-specific CD4+ T cells.

In regard to this clone: Antigen specificity is unknown.

Sequencing was performed with immunoSEQ multiplex PCR; in TCRdb, only in-frame clones are kept and a portion is missing. The profile shows some 110,000 clones, approximately 90% of them singletons. With 0 bases removed from V and 4 bases from J, the gap between germline ends came to 13 bases. The CDR3 is 15 amino acids. Germline-derived CDR1 and CDR2 are SGHNT and YYREEE (reference sequence). This sequence originates from a human donor with melanoma. The chain links TRBV5-4 to TRBJ2-5, with a possible D match to TRBD1 (5 bases). Specimen: peripheral blood. In nucleotides, the CDR3 is TGTGCCAGCAGCTTGGTCTTAGGGGCTAGAGAGACCCAGTACTTC. Translated: CASSLVLGARETQYF.